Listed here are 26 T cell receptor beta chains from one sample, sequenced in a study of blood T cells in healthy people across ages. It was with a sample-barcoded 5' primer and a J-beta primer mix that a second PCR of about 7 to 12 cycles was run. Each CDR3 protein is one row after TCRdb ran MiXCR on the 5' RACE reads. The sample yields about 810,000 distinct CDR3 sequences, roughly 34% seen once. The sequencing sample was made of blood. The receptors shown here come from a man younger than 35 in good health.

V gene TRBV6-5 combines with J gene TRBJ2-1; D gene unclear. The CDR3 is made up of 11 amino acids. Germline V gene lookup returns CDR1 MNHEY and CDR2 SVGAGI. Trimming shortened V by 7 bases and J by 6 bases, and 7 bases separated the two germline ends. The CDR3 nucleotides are TGTGCCAGCACCTCGTTCAATGAGCAGTTCTTC. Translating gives CASTSFNEQFF.

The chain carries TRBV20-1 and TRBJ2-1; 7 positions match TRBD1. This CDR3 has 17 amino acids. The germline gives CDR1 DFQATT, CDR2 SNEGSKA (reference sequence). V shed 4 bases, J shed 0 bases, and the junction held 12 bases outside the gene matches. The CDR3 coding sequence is TGCAGTGCTACCCTTGACAGGGTTCGATCCTCCTACAATGAGCAGTTCTTC. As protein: CSATLDRVRSSYNEQFF.

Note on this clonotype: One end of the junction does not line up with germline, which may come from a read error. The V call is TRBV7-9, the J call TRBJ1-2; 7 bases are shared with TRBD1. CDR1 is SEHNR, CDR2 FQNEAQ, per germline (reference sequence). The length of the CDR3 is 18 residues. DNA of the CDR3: TGTACCAGCAGCTCCCCGACCCCCTCGGACAGGACGACCTATGGCTACACCTTC. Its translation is CTSSSPTPSDRTTYGYTF.

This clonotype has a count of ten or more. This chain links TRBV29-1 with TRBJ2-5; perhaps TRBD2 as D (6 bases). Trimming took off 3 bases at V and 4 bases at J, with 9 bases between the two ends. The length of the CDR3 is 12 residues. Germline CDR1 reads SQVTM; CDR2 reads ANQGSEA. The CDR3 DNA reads TGCAGCGTTGATCAGGGAGGAGAGACCCAGTACTTC. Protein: CSVDQGGETQYF.

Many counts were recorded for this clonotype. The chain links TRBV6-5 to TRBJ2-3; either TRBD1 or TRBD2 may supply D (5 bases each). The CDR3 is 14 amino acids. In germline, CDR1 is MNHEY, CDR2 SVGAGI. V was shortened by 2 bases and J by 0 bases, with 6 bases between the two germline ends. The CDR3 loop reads CASSYGGSTDTQYF. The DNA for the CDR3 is TGTGCCAGCAGTTACGGGGGAAGCACAGATACGCAGTATTTT.

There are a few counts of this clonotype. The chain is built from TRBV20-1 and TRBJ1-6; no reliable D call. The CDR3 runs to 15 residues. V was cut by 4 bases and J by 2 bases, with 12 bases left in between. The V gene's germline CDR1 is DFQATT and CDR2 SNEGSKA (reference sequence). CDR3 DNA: TGCAGTGCTATCCGAGAAGGGACCTATAATTCACCCCTCCACTTT. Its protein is CSAIREGTYNSPLHF.

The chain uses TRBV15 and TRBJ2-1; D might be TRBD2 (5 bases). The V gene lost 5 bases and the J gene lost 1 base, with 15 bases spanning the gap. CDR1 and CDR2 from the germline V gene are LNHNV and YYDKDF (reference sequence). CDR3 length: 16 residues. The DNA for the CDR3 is TGTGCCACCAGCGCGGCGGGCCGCTCTTCCTACAATGAGCAGTTCTTC. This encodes CATSAAGRSSYNEQFF.

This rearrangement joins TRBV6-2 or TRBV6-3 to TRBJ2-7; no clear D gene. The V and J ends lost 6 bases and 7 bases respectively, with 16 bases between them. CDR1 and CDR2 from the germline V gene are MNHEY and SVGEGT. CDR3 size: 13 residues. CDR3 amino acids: CASRKPENNEQYF. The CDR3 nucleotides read TGTGCCAGCAGGAAACCCGAGAACAATGAGCAGTACTTC.

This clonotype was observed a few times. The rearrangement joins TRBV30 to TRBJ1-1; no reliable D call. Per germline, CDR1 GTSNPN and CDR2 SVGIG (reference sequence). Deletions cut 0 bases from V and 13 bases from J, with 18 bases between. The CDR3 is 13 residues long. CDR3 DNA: TGTGCCTGGAGTGTGGCAGCCGATGTTTTTGGTTTCTTT. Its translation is CAWSVAADVFGFF.

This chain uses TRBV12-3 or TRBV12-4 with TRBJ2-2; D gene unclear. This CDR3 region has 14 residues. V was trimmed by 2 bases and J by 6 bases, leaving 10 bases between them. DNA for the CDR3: TGTGCCAGCAGTTTAAGGCCAGCGTCCGGGGAGCTGTTTTTT. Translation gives CASSLRPASGELFF.

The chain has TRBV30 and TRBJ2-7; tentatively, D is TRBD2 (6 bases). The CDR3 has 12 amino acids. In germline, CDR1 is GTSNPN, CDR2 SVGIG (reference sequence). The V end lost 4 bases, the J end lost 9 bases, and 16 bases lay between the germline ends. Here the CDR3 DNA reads TGTGCCTGGACCGGACCCGTGGGGGGGCAGTACTTC. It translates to CAWTGPVGGQYF. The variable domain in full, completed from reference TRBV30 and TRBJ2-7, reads SQTIHQWPATLVQPVGSPLSLECTVEGTSNPNLYWYRQAAGRGLQLLFYSVGIGQISSEVPQNLSASRPQDRQFILSSKKLLLSDSGFYLCAWTGPVGGQYFGPGTRLTVT.

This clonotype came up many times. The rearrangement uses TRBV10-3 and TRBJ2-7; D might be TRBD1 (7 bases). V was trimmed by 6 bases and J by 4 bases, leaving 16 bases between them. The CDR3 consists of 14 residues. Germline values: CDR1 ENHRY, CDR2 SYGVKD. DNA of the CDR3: TGTGCCATCAGCAGAGACAGGGAGGATTACGAGCAGTACTTC. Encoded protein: CAISRDREDYEQYF.

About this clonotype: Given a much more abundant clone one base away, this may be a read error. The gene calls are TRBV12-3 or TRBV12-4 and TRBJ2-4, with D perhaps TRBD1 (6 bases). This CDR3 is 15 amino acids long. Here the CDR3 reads CASSSPGHLLNIQDF. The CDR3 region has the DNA TGTGCCAGCAGTTCACCGGGACACCTTCTAAACATTCAGGACTTC.

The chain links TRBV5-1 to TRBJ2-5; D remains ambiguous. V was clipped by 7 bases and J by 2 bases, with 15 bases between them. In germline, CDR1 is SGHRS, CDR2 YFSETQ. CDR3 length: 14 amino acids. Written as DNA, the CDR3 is TGCGCCAGCGCCTTTATGGCCGATCAAGAGACCCAGTACTTC. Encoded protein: CASAFMADQETQYF.

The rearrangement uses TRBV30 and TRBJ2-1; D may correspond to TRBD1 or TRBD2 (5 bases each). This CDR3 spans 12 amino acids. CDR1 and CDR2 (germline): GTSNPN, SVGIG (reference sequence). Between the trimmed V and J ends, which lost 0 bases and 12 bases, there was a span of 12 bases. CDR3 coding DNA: TGTGCCTGGAGTGTACGGGGCCTCTGGCAGTTCTTC. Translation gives CAWSVRGLWQFF. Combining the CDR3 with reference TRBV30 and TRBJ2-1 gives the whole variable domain SQTIHQWPATLVQPVGSPLSLECTVEGTSNPNLYWYRQAAGRGLQLLFYSVGIGQISSEVPQNLSASRPQDRQFILSSKKLLLSDSGFYLCAWSVRGLWQFFGPGTRLTVL.

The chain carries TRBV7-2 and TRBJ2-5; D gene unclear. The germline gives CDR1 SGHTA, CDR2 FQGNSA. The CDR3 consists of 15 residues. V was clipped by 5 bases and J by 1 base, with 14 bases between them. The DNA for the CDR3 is TGTGCCAGCAGCCCGAGTTTGAGGATCCAAGAGACCCAGTACTTC. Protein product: CASSPSLRIQETQYF.

DNA of the CDR3: TGTGCCAGCAGCCCAAGTTCAGGGCCAGTATACAATGAGCAGTTCTTC. Translating it yields CASSPSSGPVYNEQFF. J is TRBJ2-1 and V is TRBV7-6, with D tentatively TRBD1 (5 bases). The CDR3 is 16 residues long. Trimming removed 5 bases from V and 4 bases from J, with 18 bases in between. Germline V gene lookup returns CDR1 SGHVS and CDR2 FNYEAQ.

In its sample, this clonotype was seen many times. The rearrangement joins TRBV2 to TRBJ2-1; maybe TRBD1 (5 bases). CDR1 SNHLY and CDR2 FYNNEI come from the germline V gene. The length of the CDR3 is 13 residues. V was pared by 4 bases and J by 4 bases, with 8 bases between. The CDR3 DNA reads TGTGCCAGCAGTGGGGGCAGGTACAATGAGCAGTTCTTC. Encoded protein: CASSGGRYNEQFF.

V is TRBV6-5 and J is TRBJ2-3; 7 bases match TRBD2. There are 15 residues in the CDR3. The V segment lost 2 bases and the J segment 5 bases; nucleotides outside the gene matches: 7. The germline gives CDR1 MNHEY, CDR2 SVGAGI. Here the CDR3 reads CASSYGEGSRDTQYF. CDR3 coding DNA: TGTGCCAGCAGTTACGGGGAGGGTTCACGAGATACGCAGTATTTT.

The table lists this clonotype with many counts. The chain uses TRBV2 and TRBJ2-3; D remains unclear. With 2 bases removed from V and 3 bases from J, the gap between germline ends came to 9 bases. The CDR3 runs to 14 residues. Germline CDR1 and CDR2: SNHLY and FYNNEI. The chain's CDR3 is CASSESAETDTQYF. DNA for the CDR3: TGTGCCAGCAGTGAAAGTGCGGAAACAGATACGCAGTATTTT.

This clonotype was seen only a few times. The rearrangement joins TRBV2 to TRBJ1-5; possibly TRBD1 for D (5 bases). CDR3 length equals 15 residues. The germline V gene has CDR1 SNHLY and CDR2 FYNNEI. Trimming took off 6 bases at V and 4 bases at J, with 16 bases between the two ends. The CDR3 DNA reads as TGTGCCAGCAGCTCCACCCGGGACGCAAATCAGCCCCAGCATTTT. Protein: CASSSTRDANQPQHF.

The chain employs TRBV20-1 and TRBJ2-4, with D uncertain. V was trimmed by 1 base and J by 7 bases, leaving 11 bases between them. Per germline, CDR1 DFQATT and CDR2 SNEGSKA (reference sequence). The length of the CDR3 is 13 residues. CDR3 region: CSARGGMENIQYF. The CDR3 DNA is TGCAGTGCTAGAGGGGGAATGGAGAACATTCAGTACTTC.

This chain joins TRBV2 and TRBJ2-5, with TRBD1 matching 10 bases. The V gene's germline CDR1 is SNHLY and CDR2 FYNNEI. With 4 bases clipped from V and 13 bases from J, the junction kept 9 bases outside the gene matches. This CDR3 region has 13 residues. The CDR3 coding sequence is TGTGCCAGCAGTGGAAGTGGGACAGGGGTATGGTACTTC. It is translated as CASSGSGTGVWYF.

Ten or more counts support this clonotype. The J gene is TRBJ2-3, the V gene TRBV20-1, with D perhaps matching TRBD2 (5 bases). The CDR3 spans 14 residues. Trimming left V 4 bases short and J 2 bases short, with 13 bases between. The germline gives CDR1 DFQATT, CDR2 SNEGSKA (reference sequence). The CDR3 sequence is CSATAGLYTDTQYF. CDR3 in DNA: TGCAGTGCTACCGCCGGACTTTACACAGATACGCAGTATTTT.

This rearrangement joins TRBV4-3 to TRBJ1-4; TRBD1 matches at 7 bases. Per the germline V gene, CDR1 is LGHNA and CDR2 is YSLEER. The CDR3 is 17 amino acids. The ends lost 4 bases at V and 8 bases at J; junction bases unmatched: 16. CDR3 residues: CASSRSISGDRAEKLFF. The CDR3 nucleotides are TGCGCCAGCAGCCGATCCATTTCCGGAGACAGGGCCGAAAAACTGTTTTTT.

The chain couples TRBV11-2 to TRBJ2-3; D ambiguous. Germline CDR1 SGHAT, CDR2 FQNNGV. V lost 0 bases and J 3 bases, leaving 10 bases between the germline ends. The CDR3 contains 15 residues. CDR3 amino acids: CASSLDGLDTDTQYF. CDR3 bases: TGTGCCAGCAGCTTAGACGGGCTAGATACAGATACGCAGTATTTT.